This T cell receptor beta chain comes out of a study of identifying expanded T cells in peripheral blood. Measured with immunoSEQ multiplex PCR; TCRdb has only the in-frame clones, and not every one. The sample contains 75,000 to 95,000 clones, over 85% of which appear only once. J was trimmed by 4 bases and V by 8 bases; bases with no gene match: 7. Germline assignment: CDR1 SGHAT and CDR2 FQNNGV. This CDR3 spans 13 amino acids. Study conclusions and caveats: About 1.2 clones differed between technical replicates, versus roughly 17 and 20 over time.

Note on this clone: The antigen remains undetermined.

The specimen was blood. The receptor comes from a person aged 18 to 75 in good health. The rearrangement uses TRBV11-2 and TRBJ2-5; 7 bases are shared with TRBD2. The CDR3 sequence: CASRRGEGETQYF. The CDR3 region has the DNA TGTGCCAGCCGCCGAGGGGAGGGAGAGACCCAGTACTTC.